The clone carrying this T cell receptor beta chain came up a few times. The antigen is unknown. This sample is drawn from a study of T cells in Graves' hyperthyroidism and ophthalmopathy. Germline-derived CDR1 and CDR2 are MNHNY and SVGAGI (reference sequence). The trim removed 2 bases at V and 3 bases at J, leaving 8 bases unmatched. CDR3 length: 16 residues. Study results and caveats: Blood samples included most of the expanded thyroid clonotypes exceeding 0.001. Ophthalmopathy was told apart from stable hyperthyroidism by a 13 V-J model.

TCR beta CDR3 regions were amplified from RNA transcripts. During a first-round RT-PCR of the TCR CDR3, the HTBI primer set was used. TCRdb reprocessed the multiplex PCR reads via MiXCR and lists one record per CDR3 protein. The sample has some 300,000 distinct CDR3 sequences; roughly a fifth are singletons. The sample consisted of blood. The chain has TRBV6-6 and TRBJ2-7, with 9 bases fitting TRBD1. This sequence was found in a man aged 50-59 years with Graves' ophthalmopathy. CDR3 nucleotides: TGTGCCAGCAGTTACCTTGACAGGGGGGACCTCTACGAGCAGTACTTC. Residues: CASSYLDRGDLYEQYF.